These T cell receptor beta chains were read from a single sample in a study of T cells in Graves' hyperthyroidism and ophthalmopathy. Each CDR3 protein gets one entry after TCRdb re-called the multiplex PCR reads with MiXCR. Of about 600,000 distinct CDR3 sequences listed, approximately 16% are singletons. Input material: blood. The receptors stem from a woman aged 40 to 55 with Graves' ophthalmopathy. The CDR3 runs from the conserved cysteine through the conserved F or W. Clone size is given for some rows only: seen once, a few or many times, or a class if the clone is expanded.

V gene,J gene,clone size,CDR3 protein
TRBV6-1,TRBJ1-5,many,CASSEGPESNQPQHF
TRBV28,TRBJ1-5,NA,CASSVHQPQHF
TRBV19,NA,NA,CASSLTSGSSYEQFF
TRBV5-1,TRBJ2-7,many,CASSAGTGVEQYF
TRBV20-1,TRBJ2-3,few,CSARERAGVTDTQYF
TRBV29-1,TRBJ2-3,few,CSVEPSGRRADTQYF
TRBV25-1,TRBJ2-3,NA,CASSRDTNTDTQYF
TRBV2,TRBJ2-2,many,CASTWTGVRRNAGELFF
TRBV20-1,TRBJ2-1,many,CSADGQGAADEQFF
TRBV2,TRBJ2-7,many,CASSQISPTYEQYF
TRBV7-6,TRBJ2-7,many,CASSLEHGGSEQYF
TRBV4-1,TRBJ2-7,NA,CASSLSFQETLSYEQYF
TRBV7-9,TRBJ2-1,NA,CASSLGGTGTSSYNEQFF